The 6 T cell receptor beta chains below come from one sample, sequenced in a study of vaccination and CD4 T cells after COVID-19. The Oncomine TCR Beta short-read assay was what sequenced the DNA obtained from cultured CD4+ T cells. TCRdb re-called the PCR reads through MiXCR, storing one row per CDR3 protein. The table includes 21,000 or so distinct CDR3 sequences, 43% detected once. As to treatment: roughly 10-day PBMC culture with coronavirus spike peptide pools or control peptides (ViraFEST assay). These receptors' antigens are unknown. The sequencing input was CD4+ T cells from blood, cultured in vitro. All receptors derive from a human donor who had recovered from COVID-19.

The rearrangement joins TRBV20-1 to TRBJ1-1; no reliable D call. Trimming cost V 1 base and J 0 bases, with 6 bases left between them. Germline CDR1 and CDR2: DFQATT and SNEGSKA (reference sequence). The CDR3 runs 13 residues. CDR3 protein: CSARGTVNTEAFF. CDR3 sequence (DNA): TGCAGTGCTAGAGGGACGGTGAACACTGAAGCTTTCTTT.

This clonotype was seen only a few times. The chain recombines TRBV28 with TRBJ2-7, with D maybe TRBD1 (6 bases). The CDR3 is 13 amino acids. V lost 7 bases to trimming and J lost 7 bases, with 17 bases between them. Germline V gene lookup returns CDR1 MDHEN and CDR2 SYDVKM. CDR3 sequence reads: CASTIYQQGEQYF. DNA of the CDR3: TGTGCCAGCACCATTTACCAACAGGGAGAGCAGTACTTC.

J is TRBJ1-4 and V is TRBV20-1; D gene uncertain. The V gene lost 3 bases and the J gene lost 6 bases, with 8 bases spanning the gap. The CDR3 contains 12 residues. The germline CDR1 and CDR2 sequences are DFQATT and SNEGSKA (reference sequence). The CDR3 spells CSASLPDEKLFF. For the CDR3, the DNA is TGCAGTGCTAGTCTGCCCGATGAAAAACTGTTTTTT.

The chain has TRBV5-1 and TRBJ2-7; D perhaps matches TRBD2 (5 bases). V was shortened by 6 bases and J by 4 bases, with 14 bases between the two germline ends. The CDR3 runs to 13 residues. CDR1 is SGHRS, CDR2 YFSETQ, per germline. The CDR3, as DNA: TGCGCCAGCAATGACGGGGAACCGTACGAGCAGTACTTC. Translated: CASNDGEPYEQYF.

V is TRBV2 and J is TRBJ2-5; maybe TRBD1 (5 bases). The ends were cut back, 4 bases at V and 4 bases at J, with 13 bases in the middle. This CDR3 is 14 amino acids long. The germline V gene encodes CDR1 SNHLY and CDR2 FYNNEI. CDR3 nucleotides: TGTGCCAGCAGTGGCAGGGTAAGGGTAGAGACCCAGTACTTC. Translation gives CASSGRVRVETQYF.

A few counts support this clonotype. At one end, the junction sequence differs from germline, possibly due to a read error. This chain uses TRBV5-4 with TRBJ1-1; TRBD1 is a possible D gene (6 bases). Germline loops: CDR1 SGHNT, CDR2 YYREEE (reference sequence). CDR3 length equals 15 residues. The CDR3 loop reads CASSLEGGRRTEAFF. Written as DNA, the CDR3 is TGTGCCAGCAGTTTGGAGGGGGGCAGGCGGACTGAAGCTTTCTTT. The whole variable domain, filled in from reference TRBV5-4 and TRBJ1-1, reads ETGVTQSPTHLIKTRGQQVTLRCSSQSGHNTVSWYQQALGQGPQFIFQYYREEENGRGNFPPRFSGLQFPNYSSELNVNALELDDSALYLCASSLEGGRRTEAFFGQGTRLTVV.